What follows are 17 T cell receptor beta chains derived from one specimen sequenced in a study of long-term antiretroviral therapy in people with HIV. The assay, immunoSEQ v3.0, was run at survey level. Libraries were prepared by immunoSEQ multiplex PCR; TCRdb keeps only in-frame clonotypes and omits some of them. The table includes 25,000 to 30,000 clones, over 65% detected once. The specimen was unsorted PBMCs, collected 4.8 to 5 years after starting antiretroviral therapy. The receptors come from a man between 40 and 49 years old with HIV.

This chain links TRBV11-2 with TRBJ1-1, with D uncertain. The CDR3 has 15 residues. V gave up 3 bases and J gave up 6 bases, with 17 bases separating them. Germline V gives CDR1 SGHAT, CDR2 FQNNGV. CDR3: CASSFSKSFEAEAFF. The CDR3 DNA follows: TGTGCCAGCAGCTTTTCGAAGTCCTTTGAAGCTGAAGCTTTCTTT.

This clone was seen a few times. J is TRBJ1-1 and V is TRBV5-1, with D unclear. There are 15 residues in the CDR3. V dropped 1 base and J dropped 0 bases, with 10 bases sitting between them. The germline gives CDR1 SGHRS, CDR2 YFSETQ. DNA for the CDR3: TGCGCCAGCAGCTTGTCTCTGGGAATGAACACTGAAGCTTTCTTT. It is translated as CASSLSLGMNTEAFF.

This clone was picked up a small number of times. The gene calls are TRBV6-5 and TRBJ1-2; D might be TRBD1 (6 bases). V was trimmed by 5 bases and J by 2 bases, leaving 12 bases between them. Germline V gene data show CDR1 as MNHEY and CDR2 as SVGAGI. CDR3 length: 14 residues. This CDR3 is CASSPDRLNYGYTF. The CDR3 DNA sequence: TGTGCCAGCAGTCCGGACAGACTAAACTATGGCTACACCTTC.

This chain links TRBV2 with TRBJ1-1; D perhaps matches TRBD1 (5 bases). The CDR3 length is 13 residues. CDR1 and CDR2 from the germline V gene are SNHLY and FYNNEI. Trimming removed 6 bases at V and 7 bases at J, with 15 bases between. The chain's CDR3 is CASSPGIRGEAFF. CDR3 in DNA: TGTGCCAGCAGCCCAGGGATCAGAGGTGAAGCTTTCTTT.

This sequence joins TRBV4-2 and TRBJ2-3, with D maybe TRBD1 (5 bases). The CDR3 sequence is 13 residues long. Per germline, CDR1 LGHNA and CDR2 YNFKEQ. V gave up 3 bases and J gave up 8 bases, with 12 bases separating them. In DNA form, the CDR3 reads TGTGCCAGCAGCCAGGGGCCTGGCAGTACGCAGTATTTT. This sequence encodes CASSQGPGSTQYF.

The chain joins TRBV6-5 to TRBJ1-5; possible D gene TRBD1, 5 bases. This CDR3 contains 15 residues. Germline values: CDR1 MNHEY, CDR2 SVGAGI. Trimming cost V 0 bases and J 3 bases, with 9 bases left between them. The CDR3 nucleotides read TGTGCCAGCAGTTACTCAGCGACAGACAATCAGCCCCAGCATTTT. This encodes CASSYSATDNQPQHF.

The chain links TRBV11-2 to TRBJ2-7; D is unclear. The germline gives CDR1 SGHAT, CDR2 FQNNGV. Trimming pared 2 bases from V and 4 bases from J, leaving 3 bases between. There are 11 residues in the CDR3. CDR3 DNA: TGTGCCAGCAGCTTAACGTACGAGCAGTACTTC. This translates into CASSLTYEQYF.

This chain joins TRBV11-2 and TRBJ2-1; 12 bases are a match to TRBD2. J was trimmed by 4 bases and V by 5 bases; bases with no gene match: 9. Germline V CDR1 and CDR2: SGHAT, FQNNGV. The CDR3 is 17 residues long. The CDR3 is CASSESIGTSGYNEQFF. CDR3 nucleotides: TGTGCCAGCAGCGAGAGTATCGGGACTAGCGGGTACAATGAGCAGTTCTTC. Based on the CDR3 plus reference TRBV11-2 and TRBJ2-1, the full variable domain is EAGVAQSPRYKIIEKRQSVAFWCNPISGHATLYWYQQILGQGPKLLIQFQNNGVVDDSQLPKDRFSAERLKGVDSTLKIQPAKLEDSAVYLCASSESIGTSGYNEQFFGPGTRLTVL.

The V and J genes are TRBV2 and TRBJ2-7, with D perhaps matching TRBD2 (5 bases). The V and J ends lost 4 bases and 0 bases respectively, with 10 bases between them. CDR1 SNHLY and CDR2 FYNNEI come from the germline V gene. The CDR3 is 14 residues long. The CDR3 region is CASSAGEPSYEQYF. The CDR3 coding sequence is TGTGCCAGCAGTGCCGGGGAGCCCTCCTACGAGCAGTACTTC.

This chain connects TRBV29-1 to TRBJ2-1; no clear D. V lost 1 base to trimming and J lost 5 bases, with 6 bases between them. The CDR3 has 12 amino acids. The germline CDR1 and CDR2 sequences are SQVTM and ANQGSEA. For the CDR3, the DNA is TGCAGCGTTGAAGCGCTAAACAATGAGCAGTTCTTC. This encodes CSVEALNNEQFF.

Written as DNA, the CDR3 is TGTGCCACCAGCATCGGGACAGGGGTCATGAACACTGAAGCTTTCTTT. Translation: CATSIGTGVMNTEAFF. V gene TRBV15 combines with J gene TRBJ1-1, with 10 bases aligning to TRBD1. After removal of 4 bases from V and 0 bases from J, the junction contained 5 bases not matched to a gene. Germline V gene sequence: CDR1 LNHNV, CDR2 YYDKDF (reference sequence). CDR3 size: 16 residues.

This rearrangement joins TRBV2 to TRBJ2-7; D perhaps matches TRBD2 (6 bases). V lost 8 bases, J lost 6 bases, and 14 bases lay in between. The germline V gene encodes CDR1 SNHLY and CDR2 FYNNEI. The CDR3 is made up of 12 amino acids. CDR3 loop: CASEGGGFEQYF. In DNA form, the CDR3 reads TGTGCCAGCGAGGGTGGGGGGTTCGAGCAGTACTTC.

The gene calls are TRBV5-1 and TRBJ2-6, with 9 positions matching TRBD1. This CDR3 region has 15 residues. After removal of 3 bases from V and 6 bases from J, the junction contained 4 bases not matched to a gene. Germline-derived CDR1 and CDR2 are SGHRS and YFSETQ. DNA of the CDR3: TGCGCCAGCAGCTGGAGGACAGGGGAGGCCAACGTCCTGACTTTC. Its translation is CASSWRTGEANVLTF.

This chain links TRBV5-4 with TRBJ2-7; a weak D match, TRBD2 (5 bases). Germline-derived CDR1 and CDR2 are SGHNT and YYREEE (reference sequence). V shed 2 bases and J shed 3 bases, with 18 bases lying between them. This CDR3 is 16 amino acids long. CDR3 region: CASSFGGTPGFYEQYF. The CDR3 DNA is TGTGCCAGCAGCTTCGGAGGCACTCCCGGTTTCTACGAGCAGTACTTC.

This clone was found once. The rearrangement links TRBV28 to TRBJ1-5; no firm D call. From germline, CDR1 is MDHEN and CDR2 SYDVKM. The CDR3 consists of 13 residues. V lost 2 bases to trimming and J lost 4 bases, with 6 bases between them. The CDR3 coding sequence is TGTGCCAGCAGTTTAGAGACTAATCAGCCCCAGCATTTT. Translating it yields CASSLETNQPQHF.

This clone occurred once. The CDR3 nucleotides read TGCGCCAGCAGCCTCGGACACTCGCAAGAGACCCAGTACTTC. It is translated as CASSLGHSQETQYF. V and J are TRBV4-1 and TRBJ2-5, with TRBD1 as a possible D gene (5 bases). The CDR3 totals 14 residues. The V and J ends lost 4 bases and 2 bases respectively, with 11 bases between them. The germline CDR1 and CDR2 sequences are MGHRA and YSYEKL.

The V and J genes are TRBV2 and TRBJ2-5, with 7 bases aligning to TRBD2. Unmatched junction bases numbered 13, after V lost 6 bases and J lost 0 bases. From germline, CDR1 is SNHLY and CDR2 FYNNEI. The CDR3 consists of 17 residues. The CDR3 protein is CASRLRLEGTNQETQYF. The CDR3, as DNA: TGTGCCAGCAGGTTGCGCTTGGAGGGGACTAACCAAGAGACCCAGTACTTC.